Following are 25 T cell receptor beta chains from one sample sequenced in a study of neurological immune-mediated disorders. One entry per CDR3 protein results from TCRdb running MiXCR on the 5' RACE reads. The sample has under 130,000 distinct CDR3 sequences, about 10% seen once; the top ten hold under 4%. Described time point: longitudinal time-point 3. The specimen sequenced was PBMCs. The origin of the receptors is a female donor with HTLV-1-associated myelopathy (HAM/TSP).

This clonotype was seen at least ten times. The chain employs TRBV10-3 and TRBJ1-4, with TRBD1 identical over 8 bases. Losses at the gene ends were 4 bases for V and 3 bases for J; bases not matched to a gene: 4. Looked up from germline, CDR1 is ENHRY and CDR2 is SYGVKD. The CDR3 runs 15 residues. The CDR3 sequence: CAISVQGAANEKLFF. For the CDR3, the DNA is TGTGCCATCAGTGTCCAGGGGGCAGCTAATGAAAAACTGTTTTTT.

This clonotype was recorded at least ten times. This rearrangement joins TRBV4-1 to TRBJ2-5; D gene ambiguous. CDR1 is MGHRA and CDR2 is YSYEKL in the germline V gene. The CDR3 runs to 14 residues. The V end lost 1 base, the J end lost 5 bases, and 11 bases lay between the germline ends. The chain's CDR3 is CASSQVYGLETQYF. The CDR3 DNA is TGCGCCAGCAGCCAAGTGTACGGCCTGGAGACCCAGTACTTC.

This clonotype was seen at least ten times. The chain has TRBV28 and TRBJ2-4; D is unclear. The V gene lost 6 bases and the J gene lost 1 base, with 13 bases spanning the gap. CDR3 size: 15 residues. Germline V gene data show CDR1 as MDHEN and CDR2 as SYDVKM. DNA of the CDR3: TGTGCCAGCAGCCCCGTCCCGAGGGCCAAAAACATTCAGTACTTC. As protein: CASSPVPRAKNIQYF.

The V gene is TRBV18, the J gene TRBJ2-3; no clear D gene. The germline V and J ends were trimmed by 3 bases and 6 bases, with 13 bases remaining between them. This CDR3 has 14 residues. In germline, CDR1 is KGHSH, CDR2 LQKENI. CDR3 DNA sequence: TGTGCCAGCTCACCTCAAATCGACGCCGATACGCAGTATTTT. This encodes CASSPQIDADTQYF.

This clonotype was detected ten times or more. The J gene is TRBJ1-2, the V gene TRBV5-8; D gene uncertain. V was cut by 2 bases and J by 8 bases, with 7 bases left in between. Looked up from germline, CDR1 is SGHTS and CDR2 is YDEGEE. The CDR3 is made up of 11 amino acids. CDR3 coding DNA: TGTGCCAGCAGCTTCGTTGGGGGCTACACCTTC. This translates into CASSFVGGYTF.

This clonotype was counted many times. This chain joins TRBV20-1 and TRBJ2-2; unclear D gene. Germline V lookup: CDR1 DFQATT, CDR2 SNEGSKA (reference sequence). This CDR3 spans 14 amino acids. V lost 3 bases, J lost 2 bases, and 10 bases lay in between. Here the CDR3 reads CSASFLTNTGELFF. CDR3 nucleotides: TGCAGTGCTAGTTTTCTAACTAACACCGGGGAGCTGTTTTTT.

This clonotype was recorded at least ten times. This rearrangement joins TRBV3-1 to TRBJ2-7; D not resolved. The CDR3 is made up of 12 amino acids. Germline CDR1 is LGHDT and CDR2 is YNNKEL (reference sequence). V dropped 3 bases and J dropped 5 bases, with 8 bases sitting between them. CDR3 sequence reads: CASSQAVNEQYF. The CDR3 DNA reads as TGTGCCAGCAGCCAGGCTGTGAACGAGCAGTACTTC.

This clonotype has just a few counts. It may be a read error: a sequence one base away is much more abundant. The rearrangement joins TRBV27 to TRBJ2-3; D is possibly TRBD2 (6 bases). CDR1 and CDR2 (germline): MNHEY, SMNVEV (reference sequence). The CDR3 totals 15 residues. The germline V and J ends were trimmed by 6 bases and 5 bases, with 18 bases remaining between them. CDR3 nucleotides: TGTGCCAGCAGCCCCGGCCGGGTGCGGGGAGATACGCAGTATTTT. It is translated as CASSPGRVRGDTQYF.

Comments on this clonotype: Given a much more abundant clone one base away, this may be a read error. The rearrangement links TRBV5-1 to TRBJ2-2; a weak D match, TRBD2 (5 bases). This CDR3 is 13 amino acids long. CDR1 is SGHRS, CDR2 YFSETQ, per germline. The CDR3 nucleotides read TGCGCCAGCAGCTTCGCGAACACCGGGGATCTGTTTTTT. Amino acids: CASSFANTGDLFF.

This clonotype was recorded a few times. A read error may be the cause here, since a much bigger clone is one base away. This chain uses TRBV10-3 with TRBJ2-7; D remains ambiguous. Germline loops: CDR1 ENHRY, CDR2 SYGVKD. V lost 5 bases and J 0 bases, leaving 11 bases between the germline ends. The length of the CDR3 is 14 residues. CDR3 protein: CAISHTARSYEQYF. CDR3 DNA: TGTGCCATCAGTCATACCGCTCGCTCCTACGAGCAGTACTTC.

This clonotype was counted many times. This CDR3 is CASSLASRGGPDEQFF. The DNA of the CDR3 is TGTGCCAGCAGCTTGGCCTCGCGGGGGGGCCCGGATGAGCAGTTCTTC. This chain links TRBV5-6 with TRBJ2-1; the match to TRBD2 covers 9 bases. V dropped 0 bases and J dropped 8; count of bases not matched to a gene: 9. CDR1 SGHDT and CDR2 YYEEEE come from the germline V gene. There are 16 residues in the CDR3.

This clonotype was counted many times. The V and J genes are TRBV7-9 and TRBJ1-4; weak D call: TRBD1 (5 bases). With 3 bases removed from V and 4 bases from J, the gap between germline ends came to 9 bases. The CDR3 is 14 amino acids. From germline, CDR1 is SEHNR and CDR2 FQNEAQ (reference sequence). The chain's CDR3 is CASSFGGDNEKLFF. The CDR3 DNA reads as TGTGCCAGCAGCTTTGGGGGGGATAATGAAAAACTGTTTTTT.

The chain recombines TRBV7-9 with TRBJ1-2; D might be TRBD1 (6 bases). CDR1 is SEHNR, CDR2 FQNEAQ, per germline (reference sequence). Between the trimmed V and J ends, which lost 5 bases and 4 bases, there was a span of 11 bases. The CDR3 sequence is 13 residues long. The chain's CDR3 is CASSPVDSYGYTF. The CDR3 nucleotides are TGTGCCAGCAGCCCAGTGGACAGCTATGGCTACACCTTC.

This clonotype was counted ten times or more. The chain uses TRBV7-9 and TRBJ2-5; no clear D gene. The length of the CDR3 is 13 residues. V lost 0 bases to trimming and J lost 5 bases, with 7 bases between them. Germline values: CDR1 SEHNR, CDR2 FQNEAQ (reference sequence). This chain's CDR3 is CASSLAGYETQYF. The CDR3 bases are TGTGCCAGCAGCTTAGCTGGGTATGAGACCCAGTACTTC. Filled out from reference TRBV7-9 and TRBJ2-5, the complete variable domain reads DTGVSQNPRHKITKRGQNVTFRCDPISEHNRLYWYRQTLGQGPEFLTYFQNEAQLEKSRLLSDRFSAERPKGSFSTLEIQRTEQGDSAMYLCASSLAGYETQYFGPGTRLLVL.

This clonotype was detected many times. V and J are TRBV5-1 and TRBJ1-2, with D possibly TRBD1 on 5 matching bases. The CDR3 has 14 amino acids. The germline CDR1 and CDR2 sequences are SGHRS and YFSETQ. The V and J ends lost 0 bases and 2 bases respectively, with 8 bases between them. In nucleotides, the CDR3 is TGCGCCAGCAGCTTGGGGGACTTCAACTATGGCTACACCTTC. Protein: CASSLGDFNYGYTF.

This clonotype was seen repeatedly, ten times or more. This chain connects TRBV3-1 to TRBJ2-1; D is uncertain. The CDR3 is made up of 16 amino acids. Germline CDR1 is LGHDT and CDR2 is YNNKEL (reference sequence). V was shortened by 5 bases and J by 7 bases, with 21 bases between the two germline ends. The CDR3 region is CASSARDGGVLNEQFF. The CDR3 nucleotides read TGTGCCAGCAGCGCCCGTGACGGCGGAGTTTTGAATGAGCAGTTCTTC.

This clonotype showed up many times. CDR3 sequence reads: CASSFGASRYEQYF. In DNA, the CDR3 is TGTGCCAGCAGCTTCGGAGCGAGCCGCTACGAGCAGTACTTC. The gene calls are TRBV7-9 and TRBJ2-7; D is ambiguous. CDR1 SEHNR and CDR2 FQNEAQ come from the germline V gene (reference sequence). The CDR3 covers 14 residues. Trimming shortened V by 3 bases and J by 3 bases, and 12 bases separated the two germline ends.

This clonotype has ten or more counts. This chain connects TRBV20-1 to TRBJ2-1; D is possibly TRBD2 (6 bases). Per germline, CDR1 DFQATT and CDR2 SNEGSKA (reference sequence). The CDR3 sequence is 12 residues long. Trimming stripped 7 bases from V and 0 bases from J, with 7 bases between. Here the CDR3 reads CSGAGSYNEQFF. In DNA, the CDR3 is TGCAGTGGAGCGGGCTCCTACAATGAGCAGTTCTTC.

This clonotype was seen many times. The rearrangement links TRBV2 to TRBJ2-3, with a weak D call TRBD1 (5 bases). The CDR3 loop spans 14 amino acids. Trimming stripped 3 bases from V and 2 bases from J, with 9 bases between. Looked up from germline, CDR1 is SNHLY and CDR2 is FYNNEI. The CDR3 region is CASSDQGNTDTQYF. In nucleotides, the CDR3 is TGTGCCAGCAGTGATCAGGGAAACACAGATACGCAGTATTTT.

V usage is TRBV20-1 and J usage is TRBJ2-4, with TRBD2 identical over 15 bases. Losses at the gene ends were 6 bases for V and 3 bases for J; bases not matched to a gene: 9. The CDR3 consists of 17 residues. Germline CDR1 DFQATT, CDR2 SNEGSKA (reference sequence). CDR3 amino acids: CSAGLAGGSQSKNIQYF. In DNA, the CDR3 is TGCAGTGCGGGACTAGCGGGGGGAAGTCAAAGCAAAAACATTCAGTACTTC.

The chain is built from TRBV6-5 and TRBJ2-5; 7 bases are a match to TRBD2. With V trimmed by 5 bases and J by 5 bases, 8 bases remained unmatched. The CDR3 extends over 14 amino acids. Germline values: CDR1 MNHEY, CDR2 SVGAGI. The CDR3 reads CASSPPGGIETQYF. The CDR3 DNA reads TGTGCCAGCAGTCCTCCGGGAGGAATTGAGACCCAGTACTTC.

This clonotype was seen a handful of times. This chain uses TRBV7-2 with TRBJ1-2, with 8 bases fitting TRBD1. From germline, CDR1 is SGHTA and CDR2 FQGNSA. V was pared by 5 bases and J by 8 bases, with 13 bases of the junction left unmatched. This CDR3 is 15 amino acids long. Here the CDR3 DNA reads TGTGCCAGCAGCGCCTGGACAGGGCCCGGGGTGGGCTACACCTTC. Residues: CASSAWTGPGVGYTF.

The table lists this clonotype with many counts. CDR3 sequence (DNA): TGTGCCAGCTCACCTTGGACCAGCGCGGATACGCAGTATTTT. Its protein product is CASSPWTSADTQYF. This chain uses TRBV18 with TRBJ2-3; D not certain. Trimming removed 3 bases at V and 6 bases at J, with 13 bases between. This CDR3 has 14 amino acids. Germline-derived CDR1 and CDR2 are KGHSH and LQKENI. Looking up the rest from reference TRBV18 and TRBJ2-3 gives the full variable domain: NAGVMQNPRHLVRRRGQEARLRCSPMKGHSHVYWYRQLPEEGLKFMVYLQKENIIDESGMPKERFSAEFPKEGPSILRIQQVVRGDSAAYFCASSPWTSADTQYFGPGTRLTVL.

This clonotype was recorded many times. V and J are TRBV29-1 and TRBJ2-7, with 8 nucleotides matching TRBD1. The CDR3 has 13 residues. Germline values: CDR1 SQVTM, CDR2 ANQGSEA. With V trimmed by 7 bases and J by 0 bases, 5 bases remained unmatched. CDR3 coding DNA: TGCAGCGCCAGGACAGGGACCTCCTACGAGCAGTACTTC. Amino acid sequence: CSARTGTSYEQYF.

The chain uses TRBV28 and TRBJ2-7; unclear D gene. From germline, CDR1 is MDHEN and CDR2 SYDVKM. Trimming cost V 3 bases and J 3 bases, with 6 bases left between them. The CDR3 has 12 amino acids. The CDR3 DNA is TGTGCCAGCAGTTTTATCGGCTACGAGCAGTACTTC. Amino acids: CASSFIGYEQYF.